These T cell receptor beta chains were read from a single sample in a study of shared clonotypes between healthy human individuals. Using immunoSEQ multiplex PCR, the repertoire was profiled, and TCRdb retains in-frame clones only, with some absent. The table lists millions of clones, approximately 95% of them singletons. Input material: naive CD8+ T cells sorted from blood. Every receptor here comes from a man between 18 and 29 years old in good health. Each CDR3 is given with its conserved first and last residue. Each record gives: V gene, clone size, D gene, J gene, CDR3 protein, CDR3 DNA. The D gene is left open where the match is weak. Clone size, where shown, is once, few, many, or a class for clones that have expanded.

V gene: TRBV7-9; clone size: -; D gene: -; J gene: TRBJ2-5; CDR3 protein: CASIGFSETQYF; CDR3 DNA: TGTGCCAGCATTGGTTTCTCAGAGACCCAGTACTTC
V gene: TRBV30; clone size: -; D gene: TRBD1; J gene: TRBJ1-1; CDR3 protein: CAWSSGQVDTEAFF; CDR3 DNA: TGTGCCTGGAGTTCGGGACAGGTGGACACTGAAGCTTTCTTT
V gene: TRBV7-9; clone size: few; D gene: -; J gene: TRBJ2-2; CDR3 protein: CASSLVGGANTGELFF; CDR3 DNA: TGTGCCAGCAGCTTAGTGGGGGGAGCGAACACCGGGGAGCTGTTTTTT
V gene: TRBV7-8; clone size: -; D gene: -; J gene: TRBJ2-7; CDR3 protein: CASSLNGVRSSTYEQYF; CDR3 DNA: TGTGCCAGCAGCTTAAATGGGGTCCGTTCATCCACATACGAGCAGTACTTC
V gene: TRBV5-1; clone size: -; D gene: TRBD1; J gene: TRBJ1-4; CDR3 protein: CAWETGSIEKLFF; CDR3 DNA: TGCGCTTGGGAGACAGGGAGTATAGAAAAACTGTTTTTT
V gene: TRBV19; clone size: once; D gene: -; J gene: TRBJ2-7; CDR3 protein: CASSIVLPSYEQYF; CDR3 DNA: TGTGCCAGTAGTATAGTTTTACCCTCCTACGAGCAGTACTTC
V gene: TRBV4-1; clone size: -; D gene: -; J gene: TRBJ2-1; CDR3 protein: CASSQPSYNEQFF; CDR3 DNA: TGCGCCAGCAGCCAACCTAGTTACAATGAGCAGTTCTTC
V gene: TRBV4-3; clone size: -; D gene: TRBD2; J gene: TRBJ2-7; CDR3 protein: CASSQETSGFYEQYF; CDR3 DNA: TGCGCCAGCAGCCAAGAGACTAGCGGGTTCTACGAGCAGTACTTC
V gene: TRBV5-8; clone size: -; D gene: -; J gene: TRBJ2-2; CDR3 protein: CASSYWNTGELFF; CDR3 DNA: TGTGCCAGCAGCTACTGGAACACCGGGGAGCTGTTTTTT
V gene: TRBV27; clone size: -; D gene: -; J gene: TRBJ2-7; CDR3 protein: CASSYITPSGSSYEQYF; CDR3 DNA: TGTGCCAGCAGTTACATCACGCCATCAGGGAGCTCCTACGAGCAGTACTTC
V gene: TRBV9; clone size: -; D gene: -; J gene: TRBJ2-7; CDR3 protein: CASSVEGRLSNEQYF; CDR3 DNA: TGTGCCAGCAGCGTAGAAGGGAGGTTGAGTAACGAGCAGTACTTC
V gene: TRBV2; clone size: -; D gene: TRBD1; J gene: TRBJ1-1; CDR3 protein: CASSRGDTEAFF; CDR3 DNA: TGTGCCAGCAGCAGGGGGGATACTGAAGCTTTCTTT
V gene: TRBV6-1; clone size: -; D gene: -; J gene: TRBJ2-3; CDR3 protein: CASSEERGPDTQYF; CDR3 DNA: TGTGCCAGCAGTGAGGAGAGGGGACCAGATACGCAGTATTTT
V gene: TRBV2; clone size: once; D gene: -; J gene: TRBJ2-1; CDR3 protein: CASSEWTNYNEQFF; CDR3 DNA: TGTGCCAGCAGTGAATGGACTAACTACAATGAGCAGTTCTTC
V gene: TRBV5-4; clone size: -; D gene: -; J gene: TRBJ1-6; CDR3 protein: CASSLGQDYNSPLHF; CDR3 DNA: TGTGCCAGCAGCTTGGGCCAGGACTATAATTCACCCCTCCACTTT
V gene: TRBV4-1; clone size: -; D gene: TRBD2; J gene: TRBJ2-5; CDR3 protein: CASSQASSGRGETQYF; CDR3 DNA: TGCGCCAGCAGCCAGGCCTCTAGCGGGAGGGGCGAGACCCAGTACTTC
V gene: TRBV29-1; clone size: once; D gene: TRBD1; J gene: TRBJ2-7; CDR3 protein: CSAGQVYEQYF; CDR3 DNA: TGCAGCGCCGGACAGGTTTACGAGCAGTACTTC
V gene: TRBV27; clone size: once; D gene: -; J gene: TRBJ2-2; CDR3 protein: CATGVGLRSGELFF; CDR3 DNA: TGTGCCACCGGGGTGGGACTTAGGTCCGGGGAGCTGTTTTTT
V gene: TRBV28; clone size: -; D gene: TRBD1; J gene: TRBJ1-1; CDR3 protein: CASSPPQGAIEAFF; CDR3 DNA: TGTGCCAGCAGTCCCCCACAGGGGGCGATTGAAGCTTTCTTT
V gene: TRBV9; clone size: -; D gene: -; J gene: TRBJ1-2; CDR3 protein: CASSFRVGQGYGYTF; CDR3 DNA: TGTGCCAGCAGCTTTAGGGTAGGGCAAGGATATGGCTACACCTTC
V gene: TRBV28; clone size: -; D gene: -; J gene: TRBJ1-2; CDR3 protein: CASRMSTGPNYGYTF; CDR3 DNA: TGTGCCAGCAGGATGTCAACAGGGCCCAACTATGGCTACACCTTC
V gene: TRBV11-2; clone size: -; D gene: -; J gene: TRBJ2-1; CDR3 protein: CASSSGSQDEQFF; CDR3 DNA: TGTGCCAGCAGCTCGGGAAGTCAGGATGAGCAGTTCTTC